The 26 T cell receptor beta chains listed next were all sequenced from one sample in a study of radiation and T cells in renal cell carcinoma. Time point denoted: blood 4 weeks post-SBRT, at nephrectomy. Noted treatment: 15 Gy SBRT to primary tumor, nephrectomy 4 weeks later. Only in-frame clones appear in the TCRdb table, and some are missing; sequencing was by immunoSEQ multiplex PCR. The sample contains just over 95,000 clones, 80% to 90% of which appear only once. The source was blood, collected from a patient whose treatment included radiotherapy and nephrectomy. Receptor source: a man aged 55 to 70 with renal cell carcinoma.

The genes are TRBV10-3 and TRBJ2-2; possibly TRBD2 for D (6 bases). The CDR3 extends over 14 amino acids. Germline V gene lookup returns CDR1 ENHRY and CDR2 SYGVKD. Trimming cost V 4 bases and J 6 bases, with 12 bases left between them. The CDR3 spells CAISGYSGSGELFF. CDR3 DNA sequence: TGTGCCATCAGTGGATATAGCGGATCCGGGGAGCTGTTTTTT.

V usage is TRBV6-5 and J usage is TRBJ1-1; D is uncertain. From germline, CDR1 is MNHEY and CDR2 SVGAGI. V was clipped by 6 bases and J by 6 bases, with 14 bases between them. This CDR3 contains 13 residues. The CDR3 sequence is CASRSTASPEAFF. DNA for the CDR3: TGTGCCAGCAGATCCACAGCCAGCCCTGAAGCTTTCTTT.

The V and J genes are TRBV11-2 and TRBJ2-5; D call uncertain. V lost 0 bases to trimming and J lost 8 bases, with 7 bases between them. The CDR3 is made up of 12 amino acids. CDR1 and CDR2 (germline): SGHAT, FQNNGV. In nucleotides, the CDR3 is TGTGCCAGCAGCTTAGATCTAGGAACCCAGTACTTC. It yields the protein CASSLDLGTQYF.

This clone appeared a few times. V is TRBV13 and J is TRBJ1-4, with 10 bases matching TRBD1. The trim removed 3 bases at V and 5 bases at J, leaving 3 bases unmatched. Germline assignment: CDR1 PRHDT and CDR2 FYEKMQ (reference sequence). The CDR3 is 15 amino acids. In nucleotides, the CDR3 is TGTGCCAGCAGCTTTATGACAGGGGGCAATGAAAAACTGTTTTTT. Its translation is CASSFMTGGNEKLFF.

The V gene is TRBV7-2, the J gene TRBJ2-3; no clear D gene. The V gene lost 3 bases and the J gene lost 5 bases, with 15 bases spanning the gap. Looked up from germline, CDR1 is SGHTA and CDR2 is FQGNSA. The CDR3 is 15 amino acids. This CDR3 is CASSLAPGMQDTQYF. CDR3 coding DNA: TGTGCCAGCAGCTTGGCCCCAGGTATGCAAGATACGCAGTATTTT.

The chain joins TRBV4-1 to TRBJ1-5; TRBD1 aligns across 8 bases. This CDR3 is built from 17 residues. V was pared by 4 bases and J by 0 bases, with 8 bases of the junction left unmatched. The germline gives CDR1 MGHRA, CDR2 YSYEKL. The CDR3 region has the DNA TGCGCCAGCAGCCTTGGACAGGGAGAACTTAGCAATCAGCCCCAGCATTTT. Its translation: CASSLGQGELSNQPQHF.

The V call is TRBV21-1, the J call TRBJ2-7; no DNA check was done on the table's D call, TRBD1. TRBV21-1 is described as a pseudogene. The CDR3 spans 14 residues. As DNA, the CDR3 is TGTGCCAGCAGCGGACACTGGAGCTCCTACGAGCAGTACTTC. This codes for CASSGHWSSYEQYF.

This clone was recorded a few times. The chain is built from TRBV29-1 and TRBJ2-1, with a tentative D call TRBD2 (5 bases). Trimming removed 4 bases at V and 6 bases at J, with 7 bases between. This CDR3 comprises 11 residues. CDR1 is SQVTM and CDR2 is ANQGSEA in the germline V gene. The CDR3 DNA reads as TGCAGCGTTGCGGGGTTCAATGAGCAGTTCTTC. The encoded protein is CSVAGFNEQFF.

The gene calls are TRBV27 and TRBJ1-2, with D unclear. The CDR3 length is 14 residues. CDR1 and CDR2 from the germline V gene are MNHEY and SMNVEV (reference sequence). The V gene lost 3 bases and the J gene lost 13 bases, with 21 bases spanning the gap. The CDR3 here is CASSLSVGLGECTF. Here the CDR3 DNA reads TGTGCCAGCAGTTTGTCCGTAGGGTTAGGTGAATGCACCTTC.

This rearrangement joins TRBV5-4 to TRBJ2-3, with D perhaps TRBD1 or TRBD2 (5 bases each). This CDR3 contains 15 residues. CDR1 is SGHNT, CDR2 YYREEE, per germline (reference sequence). Trimming stripped 4 bases from V and 2 bases from J, with 14 bases between. Here the CDR3 DNA reads TGTGCCAGCAGCCAACCGGGGCCTTCCACAGATACGCAGTATTTT. Encoded protein: CASSQPGPSTDTQYF.

J is TRBJ2-3 and V is TRBV11-3; the match to TRBD2 covers 8 bases. The CDR3 loop spans 15 amino acids. V dropped 5 bases and J dropped 2; count of bases not matched to a gene: 6. Germline loops: CDR1 SGHNT, CDR2 YENEEA. CDR3 amino acids: CASSRPAGATDTQYF. In DNA form, the CDR3 reads TGTGCCAGCAGCAGGCCAGCGGGAGCCACAGATACGCAGTATTTT. The whole variable domain, filled in from reference TRBV11-3 and TRBJ2-3, reads EAGVVQSPRYKIIEKKQPVAFWCNPISGHNTLYWYLQNLGQGPELLIRYENEEAVDDSQLPKDRFSAERLKGVDSTLKIQPAELGDSAVYLCASSRPAGATDTQYFGPGTRLTVL.

The J gene is TRBJ1-5, the V gene TRBV27, with a weak D call TRBD1 (6 bases). There are 14 residues in the CDR3. V was clipped by 3 bases and J by 7 bases, with 13 bases between them. Germline V gene sequence: CDR1 MNHEY, CDR2 SMNVEV (reference sequence). The CDR3: CASSFRGEGQPQHF. As DNA, the CDR3 is TGTGCCAGCAGTTTTAGGGGGGAGGGGCAGCCCCAGCATTTT.

This sequence joins TRBV30 and TRBJ1-5; 9 bases map to TRBD1. The CDR3 is 15 residues long. Germline lookup yields CDR1 GTSNPN and CDR2 SVGIG (reference sequence). J lost 4 bases, V lost 5 bases, and 9 bases had no gene match. The CDR3 DNA reads as TGTGCCTGGGGGCGGGGACAGGGAGTAAATCAGCCCCAGCATTTT. This sequence encodes CAWGRGQGVNQPQHF.

This chain connects TRBV13 to TRBJ2-5, with 9 bases matching TRBD1. Unmatched junction bases numbered 8, after V lost 1 base and J lost 5 bases. This CDR3 comprises 16 residues. Germline V gene data show CDR1 as PRHDT and CDR2 as FYEKMQ (reference sequence). The CDR3 region has the DNA TGTGCCAGCAGCTTAGCGACAGGGGGATTGAGGGAGACCCAGTACTTC. Translated: CASSLATGGLRETQYF.

J is TRBJ2-7 and V is TRBV14; D is uncertain. With 1 base removed from V and 5 bases from J, the gap between germline ends came to 9 bases. Germline CDR1 SGHDN, CDR2 FVKESK. This CDR3 has 13 amino acids. CDR3 DNA: TGTGCCAGCAGCCAAGGACGAGGAGACGAGCAGTACTTC. As protein: CASSQGRGDEQYF.

The rearrangement uses TRBV6-1 and TRBJ2-7; D uncertain. CDR1 and CDR2 from the germline V gene are MNHNS and SASEGT. Trimming removed 7 bases from V and 3 bases from J, with 13 bases in between. The CDR3 length is 13 residues. CDR3: CASNEGGFYEQYF. CDR3 DNA sequence: TGTGCCAGCAACGAAGGTGGGTTCTACGAGCAGTACTTC.

The genes are TRBV27 and TRBJ2-1, with TRBD1 matching over 8 bases. The V gene's germline CDR1 is MNHEY and CDR2 SMNVEV (reference sequence). CDR3 length: 13 amino acids. With 2 bases clipped from V and 9 bases from J, the junction kept 3 bases outside the gene matches. The CDR3 nucleotides are TGTGCCAGCAGTTTAGGACAGGGCGTTGAGCAGTTCTTC. This translates into CASSLGQGVEQFF.

This chain joins TRBV21-1 and TRBJ2-3; the table's TRBD2 call for D was not verified on the DNA. TRBV21-1 corresponds to a pseudogene. This CDR3 has 21 amino acids. The CDR3: CASSKGIDTSLAGGPTDTQYF. Written as DNA, the CDR3 is TGTGCCAGCAGCAAAGGAATTGACACTTCCCTTGCGGGAGGGCCCACAGATACGCAGTATTTT.

CDR3 DNA: TGTGCCAGCGGGGGGCGGGAAGGGACAGATACGCAGTATTTT. Its translation: CASGGREGTDTQYF. The chain links TRBV7-2 to TRBJ2-3; D tentatively reads TRBD1 or TRBD2 (6 bases each). The CDR3 is 14 residues long. The germline V gene has CDR1 SGHTA and CDR2 FQGNSA. Trimming took 8 bases from V and 3 from J, leaving 15 bases between them.

The chain carries TRBV4-1 and TRBJ1-3, with D unclear. Trimming took off 4 bases at V and 9 bases at J, with 16 bases between the two ends. The germline V gene has CDR1 MGHRA and CDR2 YSYEKL. This CDR3 is built from 14 residues. CDR3 amino acids: CASSLGRADGTIYF. Here the CDR3 DNA reads TGCGCCAGCAGCCTCGGACGGGCGGACGGCACCATATATTTT.

About this clone itself: The same CDR3 also results from other DNA sequences found in this sample. V gene TRBV20-1 combines with J gene TRBJ1-1; 7 bases are a match to TRBD1. The CDR3 runs to 11 residues. Germline-derived CDR1 and CDR2 are DFQATT and SNEGSKA (reference sequence). The junction had 2 bases not matched to a gene; V was cut back by 4 bases and J by 6 bases. CDR3 loop: CSANRGPEAFF. The CDR3 DNA is TGCAGTGCTAACAGGGGACCTGAAGCTTTCTTT.

The rearrangement links TRBV6-1 to TRBJ1-5; TRBD1 agrees at 7 bases. Germline CDR1 and CDR2: MNHNS and SASEGT. The CDR3 is 16 amino acids. The junction had 5 bases not matched to a gene; V was cut back by 2 bases and J by 1 base. The CDR3 loop reads CASSELRGLSNQPQHF. CDR3 DNA sequence: TGTGCCAGCAGTGAATTGAGGGGGCTAAGCAATCAGCCCCAGCATTTT.

V usage is TRBV4-1 and J usage is TRBJ2-5; a possible D gene is TRBD1 (6 bases). The germline V gene encodes CDR1 MGHRA and CDR2 YSYEKL. The CDR3 is made up of 17 amino acids. Between the trimmed V and J ends, which lost 0 bases and 4 bases, there was a span of 18 bases. CDR3 region: CASSQEVTLGRGETQYF. The CDR3 region has the DNA TGCGCCAGCAGCCAAGAGGTCACCCTTGGCAGGGGAGAGACCCAGTACTTC.

V usage is TRBV7-9 and J usage is TRBJ2-3; D call uncertain. There are 15 residues in the CDR3. Trimming removed 7 bases at V and 0 bases at J, with 14 bases between. CDR1 SEHNR and CDR2 FQNEAQ come from the germline V gene (reference sequence). The CDR3 region has the DNA TGTGCCAGCACCGGTCGCAGGATTAGCACAGATACGCAGTATTTT. Amino acid sequence: CASTGRRISTDTQYF.

The chain has TRBV4-1 and TRBJ2-1, with D possibly TRBD2 on 5 matching bases. The CDR3 sequence is 14 residues long. Germline CDR1 and CDR2: MGHRA and YSYEKL. Trimming took 4 bases from V and 0 from J, leaving 7 bases between them. The CDR3 region has the DNA TGCGCCAGCAGCCGACGGGACTCCTACAATGAGCAGTTCTTC. Amino acid sequence: CASSRRDSYNEQFF.

The V call is TRBV29-1, the J call TRBJ1-1, with D maybe TRBD1 (5 bases). Germline lookup yields CDR1 SQVTM and CDR2 ANQGSEA. The CDR3 loop spans 12 amino acids. The V gene lost 5 bases and the J gene lost 0 bases, with 7 bases spanning the gap. CDR3 in DNA: TGCAGCGTTTACAGGATGAACACTGAAGCTTTCTTT. Its translation: CSVYRMNTEAFF.